The 21 T cell receptor beta chains in this list originate from one sample, sequenced in a study of T-cell memory formation after mild COVID-19. TCRdb used MiXCR to reprocess the 5' RACE reads, holding one entry per CDR3 protein. The sample contains 450,000 to 700,000 distinct CDR3 sequences, about a sixth of which appear only once. The sequenced material came from PBMCs or a T cell subset sorted from them (not recorded which). The receptor set was obtained from an adult woman who had mild COVID-19 (a few samples of this study predate the infection). Cell type and time point are not known.

This clonotype was seen a handful of times. CDR3 coding DNA: TGTGCCAGCAGCTTAATTGACCCGGGACAGAGCAAGACCCAGTACTTC. The encoded protein is CASSLIDPGQSKTQYF. This chain connects TRBV7-9 to TRBJ2-5; 7 positions match TRBD1. V trimming: 2 bases; J trimming: 6 bases; junction bases outside the gene matches: 12. Germline V lookup: CDR1 SEHNR, CDR2 FQNEAQ (reference sequence). This CDR3 has 16 residues.

This chain joins TRBV15 and TRBJ2-4; TRBD2 matches at 15 bases. V lost 0 bases and J lost 0; bases outside the gene matches: 6. The germline CDR1 and CDR2 sequences are LNHNV and YYDKDF (reference sequence). CDR3 size: 20 residues. The CDR3 reads CATSRDPGLAGGQAKNIQYF. CDR3 DNA: TGTGCCACCAGCAGAGACCCGGGACTAGCGGGGGGTCAAGCCAAAAACATTCAGTACTTC.

The genes are TRBV7-9 and TRBJ2-1, with D tentatively TRBD1 or TRBD2 (5 bases each). Looked up from germline, CDR1 is SEHNR and CDR2 is FQNEAQ (reference sequence). CDR3 size: 15 residues. V was trimmed by 1 base and J by 6 bases, leaving 13 bases between them. The CDR3 loop is CASSLDQGPGNEQFF. CDR3 DNA: TGTGCCAGCAGCTTAGATCAGGGACCCGGCAATGAGCAGTTCTTC.

In its sample, this clonotype was seen a few times. V is TRBV18 and J is TRBJ2-1, with TRBD2 identical over 13 bases. V was clipped by 2 bases and J by 4 bases; unmatched bases: 2. This CDR3 spans 16 amino acids. The germline V gene encodes CDR1 KGHSH and CDR2 LQKENI. DNA for the CDR3: TGTGCCAGCTCACCAACGACTAGCGGGGGGTACAATGAGCAGTTCTTC. Protein: CASSPTTSGGYNEQFF.

This chain uses TRBV7-8 with TRBJ1-2, with D unclear. V was shortened by 0 bases and J by 4 bases, with 12 bases between the two germline ends. The CDR3 sequence is 15 residues long. Germline V CDR1 and CDR2: SGHVS, FQNEAQ. CDR3 bases: TGTGCCAGCAGCTTAGCGTATACGGAGATCTATGGCTACACCTTC. Protein product: CASSLAYTEIYGYTF.

The chain joins TRBV24-1 to TRBJ2-1; 9 bases align to TRBD2. CDR1 and CDR2 from the germline V gene are KGHDR and SFDVKD. This CDR3 has 16 amino acids. V lost 4 bases, J lost 5 bases, and 8 bases stayed unmatched. CDR3 nucleotide sequence: TGTGCCACCAGTGACCCGGGACTAGCTACGAACAATGAGCAGTTCTTC. Its protein is CATSDPGLATNNEQFF.

This clonotype was counted ten times or more. This chain connects TRBV4-1 to TRBJ2-1; 9 bases match TRBD1. V lost 1 base to trimming and J lost 3 bases; unmatched junction nucleotides: 1. The germline gives CDR1 MGHRA, CDR2 YSYEKL. The CDR3 is 15 amino acids. The CDR3 region is CASSQGGQGYNEQFF. For the CDR3, the DNA is TGCGCCAGCAGCCAAGGGGGACAGGGCTACAATGAGCAGTTCTTC.

The chain joins TRBV7-9 to TRBJ2-1, with 10 positions matching TRBD2. V was clipped by 3 bases and J by 7 bases; unmatched bases: 9. CDR3 length: 16 residues. From germline, CDR1 is SEHNR and CDR2 FQNEAQ (reference sequence). The CDR3 sequence: CASSFSPSGSGNEQFF. CDR3 in DNA: TGTGCCAGCAGCTTCTCCCCTAGCGGGAGCGGTAATGAGCAGTTCTTC.

This clonotype was observed a few times. The rearrangement joins TRBV12-3 or TRBV12-4 to TRBJ1-5, with unresolved D. Trimming removed 1 base at V and 11 bases at J, with 12 bases between. The CDR3 totals 13 residues. CDR3 amino acids: CASSLGDPMSQHF. The CDR3 nucleotides read TGTGCCAGCAGTTTAGGAGACCCCATGTCCCAGCATTTT.

This clonotype has just a few counts. The chain recombines TRBV7-8 with TRBJ2-1; 12 bases align to TRBD2. Germline loops: CDR1 SGHVS, CDR2 FQNEAQ. V lost 4 bases to trimming and J lost 8 bases; unmatched junction nucleotides: 12. CDR3 length equals 17 residues. CDR3 region: CASSSTRLAGGPDEQFF. For the CDR3, the DNA is TGTGCCAGCAGCTCAACCCGGCTAGCGGGGGGGCCAGATGAGCAGTTCTTC.

J is TRBJ2-1 and V is TRBV27; TRBD2 aligns across 7 bases. This CDR3 has 15 amino acids. Trimming cost V 2 bases and J 4 bases; bases outside gene matches: 5. Germline V CDR1 and CDR2: MNHEY, SMNVEV (reference sequence). CDR3 nucleotide sequence: TGTGCCAGCAGTTTAAGGCTAGCGGCGTACAATGAGCAGTTCTTC. Protein product: CASSLRLAAYNEQFF.

The chain employs TRBV20-1 and TRBJ1-2, with D perhaps TRBD1 (6 bases). V dropped 6 bases and J dropped 4 bases, with 18 bases sitting between them. Germline V gene sequence: CDR1 DFQATT, CDR2 SNEGSKA (reference sequence). The CDR3 length is 14 residues. CDR3 sequence (DNA): TGCAGTGCCGAAAACAGGGACGCGATCTATGGCTACACCTTC. Amino acid sequence: CSAENRDAIYGYTF.

The rearrangement joins TRBV7-8 to TRBJ2-1; TRBD2 matches at 11 bases. Germline CDR1 reads SGHVS; CDR2 reads FQNEAQ. This CDR3 contains 18 residues. Losses at the gene ends were 3 bases for V and 10 bases for J; bases not matched to a gene: 17. The CDR3 region has the DNA TGTGCCAGCAGCTTGACGGCTAGCGGGAGGCCCGGGGGGGAGGAGCAGTTCTTC. It yields the protein CASSLTASGRPGGEEQFF.

The V call is TRBV7-8, the J call TRBJ1-3, with D unclear. Germline V gives CDR1 SGHVS, CDR2 FQNEAQ. V lost 3 bases, J lost 1 base, and 7 bases lay in between. CDR3 length: 14 amino acids. The DNA for the CDR3 is TGTGCCAGCAGCTTCGGCCCTTCTGGAAACACCATATATTTT. The encoded protein is CASSFGPSGNTIYF.

The chain uses TRBV2 and TRBJ2-2; TRBD1 matches at 9 bases. Losses at the gene ends were 6 bases for V and 1 base for J; bases not matched to a gene: 3. This CDR3 contains 15 residues. Germline CDR1 SNHLY, CDR2 FYNNEI. CDR3 loop: CASRKGQGNTGELFF. The CDR3 coding sequence is TGTGCCAGCAGGAAGGGACAGGGGAACACCGGGGAGCTGTTTTTT.

The V gene is TRBV5-6, the J gene TRBJ2-6; tentatively, D is TRBD1 or TRBD2 (5 bases each). This CDR3 has 18 amino acids. V shed 2 bases and J shed 2 bases, with 17 bases lying between them. Per the germline V gene, CDR1 is SGHDT and CDR2 is YYEEEE. The CDR3 nucleotides are TGTGCCAGCAGCTTTGAATTGCTGGGGGAAGCTGGGGCCAACGTCCTGACTTTC. This sequence encodes CASSFELLGEAGANVLTF. Using reference TRBV5-6 and TRBJ2-6 for the parts outside the CDR3, the full variable domain is DAGVTQSPTHLIKTRGQQVTLRCSPKSGHDTVSWYQQALGQGPQFIFQYYEEEERQRGNFPDRFSGHQFPNYSSELNVNALLLGDSALYLCASSFELLGEAGANVLTFGAGSRLTVL.

V gene TRBV7-2 combines with J gene TRBJ1-1, with 11 nucleotides matching TRBD1. J was trimmed by 1 base and V by 1 base; bases with no gene match: 5. In germline, CDR1 is SGHTA, CDR2 FQGNSA. This CDR3 is 17 amino acids long. CDR3 DNA: TGTGCCAGCAGCTTAGGCGGGACAGGGGGGGCGAACACTGAAGCTTTCTTT. Translation gives CASSLGGTGGANTEAFF.

The CDR3 loop is CSASPRGTEAFF. The CDR3 DNA reads TGCAGTGCTAGTCCCAGGGGCACTGAAGCTTTCTTT. V is TRBV20-1 and J is TRBJ1-1, with D maybe TRBD1 (6 bases). The germline V gene encodes CDR1 DFQATT and CDR2 SNEGSKA (reference sequence). This CDR3 is 12 amino acids long. The V gene lost 3 bases and the J gene lost 4 bases, with 9 bases spanning the gap.

This clonotype was detected only a few times. This sequence joins TRBV18 and TRBJ2-7; no firm D call. The germline V gene has CDR1 KGHSH and CDR2 LQKENI. This CDR3 has 12 residues. Trimming left V 3 bases short and J 6 bases short, with 9 bases between. The CDR3 DNA sequence: TGTGCCAGCTCACCCGCAAGGTGCGAGCAGTACTTC. Protein: CASSPARCEQYF.

The chain has TRBV18 and TRBJ2-7; the D is unclear. This CDR3 has 14 amino acids. Germline V gives CDR1 KGHSH, CDR2 LQKENI. Trimming left V 0 bases short and J 6 bases short, with 12 bases between. As DNA, the CDR3 is TGTGCCAGCTCACCACCTCGCCGTGGTCGCGAGCAGTACTTC. This codes for CASSPPRRGREQYF.

The sample holds a few counts of this clonotype. The rearrangement uses TRBV6-5 and TRBJ2-2, with D perhaps matching TRBD2 (6 bases). This CDR3 is built from 14 residues. CDR1 and CDR2 from the germline V gene are MNHEY and SVGAGI. Trimming stripped 6 bases from V and 1 base from J, with 9 bases between. CDR3 DNA sequence: TGTGCCAGCAGAGGGACTCTGAACACCGGGGAGCTGTTTTTT. Its translation: CASRGTLNTGELFF.